Listed here is a single T cell receptor beta chain. Its antigen is currently not known. The sample holds no much larger clone one base away, and base qualities are not on file. CDR1 and CDR2 are read off the germline V gene as SGHTA and FQGNSA. V lost 5 bases and J lost 7 bases; the stretch between them is 15 bases long. The CDR3 sequence holds 14 residues, the cysteine and phenylalanine included. The entry retains the CDR3 DNA only, 42 bases that are in frame from base 1. These data come from a study of T cell repertoires in cytomegalovirus infection (dated by TCRdb to between 2017 and 2020). The study in broad terms: Donor HLA type was relevant to the analysis, as public TCR beta signatures indicated carriage of CMV infection together with the matching HLA type. Broad study findings and their caveats: In both this cohort and an independent cohort of 350 or so donors, the cumulative frequency of public TCR beta family members distinguished carriers of CMV infection plus the relevant HLA type. The ex vivo response was dominated by HLA-C-restricted CMV-specific TCR beta clonotypes, and the single most frequent clonotype in two of eight donors was supplied by these HLA-C-restricted clonotypes.

The instrument was an Illumina HiSeq 1500. TCRdb reprocessing: public reads trimmed at Q25 with fastp, clones called with MiXCR, in-frame beta chains kept. Rows are combined by CDR3 protein, so each entry shows the most common genes and DNA. The sample table shows about 400,000 distinct CDR3 sequences, and roughly 20% are seen once. Clones ranked in the top ten supply 8.5% to 10% of the sample. This sequence originates from a human donor in good health (CMV status not recorded). Some clones in this sample may be carry-over from other donors' samples. This sequence uses TRBV7-2 and TRBJ2-1, and possibly TRBD1, on 5 matching bases. The specimen was PBMCs. The CDR3: CASSRGVRGNEQFF. The bases are TGTGCCAGCAGCCGAGGAGTAAGGGGAAATGAGCAGTTCTTC.